This TCR beta chain comes out of a study of T cells in Graves' hyperthyroidism and ophthalmopathy. Background on the study: Peripheral blood draws took place at initial diagnosis, ahead of any treatment. General study results and limits: Classification by a 13 V-J model distinguished ophthalmopathy from stable hyperthyroidism.

This clonotype was seen more than once but under ten times. Its specificity is unknown. Thyroid ultrasound and orbital computed tomography, with clinical symptoms and serum thyroxine and TRAb, informed diagnoses. The CDR3 consists of 16 residues. The V gene lost 5 bases and the J gene lost 4 bases, with 18 bases spanning the gap. CDR1 and CDR2 (germline): SGHKS, YYEKEE (reference sequence). The source material, RNA transcripts, was used to amplify TCR beta CDR3 regions. First-round RT-PCR targeting the TCR CDR3 was performed with the HTBI primer set. TCRdb recomputed calls from the multiplex PCR reads with MiXCR, one row per CDR3 protein. The sample consists of fewer than 500,000 distinct CDR3 sequences, over 12% of them appearing once.

Source material: blood. The source is a man younger than 30 with Graves' ophthalmopathy. This chain uses TRBV5-5 with TRBJ1-4; D gene uncertain. DNA for the CDR3: TGTGCCAGCAGATTCGACCCTCCCTGGGTTAATGAAAAACTGTTTTTT. This codes for CASRFDPPWVNEKLFF.